This T cell receptor beta chain originates from a study of blood T cell repertoires in COVID-19. Per the germline V gene, CDR1 is GTSNPN and CDR2 is SVGIG (reference sequence). The CDR3 is made up of 14 amino acids. V was cut by 2 bases and J by 1 base, with 10 bases left in between. Clones were sequenced by immunoSEQ multiplex PCR, and TCRdb holds only the in-frame ones, with some missing. In the table there are hundreds of thousands of clones, 90% of which are singletons. This receptor was identified in a man aged 55 to 70 who had recovered from COVID-19. The sequencing sample was made of PBMCs or T cells enriched from blood (not recorded which). V and J are TRBV30 and TRBJ2-3; the D is unclear. The CDR3 loop is CAWSTSFGTDTQYF. DNA for the CDR3: TGTGCCTGGAGTACCAGTTTCGGCACAGATACGCAGTATTTT.